Sequencing of this T cell receptor (beta chain) was carried out in a study of T-cell memory formation after mild COVID-19. Findings and caveats of the study: A balance of CD4 and CD8 characterized clones contracting day 15 to 85, whereas later expanders leaned CD4+. Cross-reactive memory apparently joined, as some responding clones appeared in pre-infection memory.

With regard to this clonotype: Its antigen is still unknown.

Using constant-segment primers, 5'RACE produced TCR alpha and TCR beta cDNA libraries carrying sample barcodes and UMIs. TCRdb fed the 5' RACE reads into MiXCR, producing one record per CDR3 protein. The repertoire includes over 400,000 distinct CDR3 sequences, less than 25% of them detected once, and approximately 14% sits in the top ten. Germline V lookup: CDR1 KGHDR, CDR2 SFDVKD. V gave up 5 bases and J gave up 3 bases; unmatched junction bases: 7. The CDR3 length is 15 residues. The chain has TRBV24-1 and TRBJ2-3; TRBD2 aligns across 7 bases. The sequence derives from an adult woman who had mild COVID-19 (a few samples of this study predate the infection). Cell type and time point are not known. The sequenced sample consisted of PBMCs or a T cell subset sorted from them (not recorded which). CDR3 sequence: CATSVEGGPTDTQYF. The DNA for the CDR3 is TGTGCCACCAGTGTCGAGGGAGGGCCTACAGATACGCAGTATTTT.